One T cell receptor (beta chain) is described in this entry. This clone may be a read error of a much larger clone one base away. These data come from a study of blood T cell repertoires in COVID-19. The V and J ends lost 6 bases and 4 bases, in that order; junction bases with no gene match: 3. This CDR3 is built from 13 residues. CDR1 and CDR2 from the germline V gene are MNHEY and SVGAGI. In Cohort 3, a recovered donor had either two negative PCRs, clearance, or symptom resolution. Measured with immunoSEQ multiplex PCR; TCRdb has only the in-frame clones, and not every one. The sample lists over 150,000 clones; almost 80% were seen once.

The TCR was taken from a woman in her fifties or sixties who had recovered from COVID-19. The chain has TRBV6-5 and TRBJ1-2, with 9 bases that match TRBD1. The sample was PBMCs or T cells enriched from blood (not recorded which). The CDR3 here is CASSGTGTYGYTF. In nucleotides, the CDR3 is TGTGCCAGCAGCGGGACAGGGACCTATGGCTACACCTTC.